This T cell receptor beta chain was captured in a study of T-cell memory formation after mild COVID-19. Study context: In these data, TCR clusters were largely donor specific. Notes on the study in general: Later expanders leaned toward CD4+, whereas clones contracting from day 15 to 85 were balanced CD4/CD8. Several responding clones turned up in pre-infection memory, indicating that cross-reactive memory may have taken part.

Germline CDR1 is MGHRA and CDR2 is YSYEKL. The CDR3 has 15 residues. The V gene lost 5 bases and the J gene lost 2 bases, with 13 bases spanning the gap. With respect to this clonotype: The antigen remains unidentified.

Using constant-segment primers, 5'RACE produced TCR alpha and TCR beta cDNA libraries carrying sample barcodes and UMIs. One entry per CDR3 protein, called by TCRdb with MiXCR from the 5' RACE reads. The sample holds over 500,000 distinct CDR3 sequences, around 16% seen once. The sequenced material came from PBMCs or a T cell subset sorted from them (not recorded which). The chain recombines TRBV4-1 with TRBJ2-1; D tentatively reads TRBD1 or TRBD2 (5 bases each). This TCR was sampled from an adult woman who had mild COVID-19 (a few samples of this study predate the infection). Cell type and time point are not known. The CDR3 DNA follows: TGCGCCAGCAGCGGGCCGGGGCCCCCCTACAATGAGCAGTTCTTC. Protein sequence: CASSGPGPPYNEQFF.